Sequencing of this TCR beta chain was carried out in a study of lymphopenia after photon versus proton radiotherapy. Broader study findings: After the lymphocyte nadir, photon-treated repertoires showed oligoclonal expansion, especially of CD8+ Temra cells. Survival link was tested only in deceased patients; proton benefit remains a possibility. Relative stability marked proton patients; photon patients lost diversity and naive cells.

Notes on this clone: Antigen unknown.

Clones were read by immunoSEQ multiplex PCR, and TCRdb kept only the in-frame ones, dropping some. Counted here are around 160,000 clones, around 85% occurring once; the ten biggest clones make up about 4.7%. The V gene lost 3 bases and the J gene lost 5 bases, with 10 bases spanning the gap. The germline gives CDR1 SEHNR, CDR2 FQNEAQ (reference sequence). This CDR3 comprises 13 residues. Sequenced here: peripheral blood, sampled from a patient treated with photon-based radiotherapy. The chain links TRBV7-9 to TRBJ2-5; either TRBD1 or TRBD2 may supply D (5 bases each). The receptor's source is a man aged 50-60 years with gastric cancer. CDR3 DNA: TGTGCCAGCAGCTTTGGCAGGGAGGAGACCCAGTACTTC. Translated: CASSFGREETQYF.